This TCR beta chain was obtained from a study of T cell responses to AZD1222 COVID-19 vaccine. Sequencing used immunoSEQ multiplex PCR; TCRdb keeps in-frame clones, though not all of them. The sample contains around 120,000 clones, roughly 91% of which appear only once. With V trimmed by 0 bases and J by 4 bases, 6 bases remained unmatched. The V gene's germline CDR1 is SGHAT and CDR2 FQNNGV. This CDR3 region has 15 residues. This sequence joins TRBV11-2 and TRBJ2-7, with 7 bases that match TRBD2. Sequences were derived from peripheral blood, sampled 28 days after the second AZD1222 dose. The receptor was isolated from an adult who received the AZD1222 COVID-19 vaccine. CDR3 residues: CASSLDRAGAYEQYF. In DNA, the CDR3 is TGTGCCAGCAGCTTAGATCGGGCGGGAGCATACGAGCAGTACTTC.